In its sample, the clone carrying this T cell receptor (beta chain) was seen once. Its specificity is not known. The assay was immunoSEQ multiplex PCR, and TCRdb's table has in-frame clones only and misses some. The sample lists approximately 160,000 clones, 85% to 95% occurring once. CDR1 and CDR2 from the germline V gene are SGHAT and FQNNGV. Trimming took 1 base from V and 6 from J, leaving 13 bases between them. CDR3 length equals 15 residues. This sample was taken from a study of T cell responses to AZD1222 COVID-19 vaccine. Study-level information: Second doses that came at about 4 or about 12 weeks were put together.

Whole-study findings and limits: Breadth and depth of Spike-specific TCRs rose after two AZD1222 doses. Variant regions that are unmutated are reportedly the target of nearly half of spike-specific TCRs. White British donors predominated, females outnumbered males, and clonal diversity was possibly underestimated.

Specimen: peripheral blood, collected on day 0 of AZD1222 vaccination. The rearrangement links TRBV11-2 to TRBJ2-1; a possible D gene is TRBD2 (5 bases). The source of this sequence is an adult in good health. CDR3 DNA sequence: TGTGCCAGCAGCTTAGCACCCACTAGAGGCAATGAGCAGTTCTTC. Residues: CASSLAPTRGNEQFF.